The rows below give T cell receptor beta chains drawn from one sample of a study of cytomegalovirus exposure and HLA in healthy donors. Here immunoSEQ multiplex PCR was the method, and the copy in TCRdb shows in-frame clones only, minus some. Of more than 110,000 clones in the sample, about 81% are singletons; the top ten hold 7%. Specimen: PBMCs. The receptors originated from a man aged 25 to 40 in good health and CMV-seronegative. Each CDR3 is given with its conserved first and last residue. The order of the fields is clone size, V gene, J gene, D gene, CDR3 protein, CDR3 DNA. D genes are given only for firm matches. Some rows have no size entry. The others give once, few or many, or a class for an expanded clone.

size: .
V: TRBV4-1
J: TRBJ2-5
D: TRBD2
CDR3: CASSQTPAGGETQYF
DNA: TGCGCCAGCAGCCAAACACCAGCGGGAGGAGAGACCCAGTACTTC

size: .
V: TRBV2
J: TRBJ2-3
D: .
CDR3: CASSEIVAADTQYF
DNA: TGTGCCAGCAGTGAAATAGTAGCGGCAGATACGCAGTATTTT

size: .
V: TRBV5-1
J: TRBJ1-3
D: .
CDR3: CASSLVPGTNTIYF
DNA: TGCGCCAGCAGCTTGGTTCCGGGTACGAACACCATATATTTT

size: .
V: TRBV28
J: TRBJ1-4
D: .
CDR3: CASSSGGHEKLFF
DNA: TGTGCCAGCAGTTCGGGGGGCCATGAAAAACTGTTTTTT

size: .
V: TRBV18
J: TRBJ1-5
D: TRBD1
CDR3: CASSPSTGSVNQPQHF
DNA: TGTGCCAGCTCACCCTCGACAGGGAGTGTCAATCAGCCCCAGCATTTT

size: .
V: TRBV4-1
J: TRBJ1-2
D: TRBD1
CDR3: CASSQDSGTAREGYTF
DNA: TGCGCCAGCAGCCAAGATTCAGGGACAGCCCGGGAAGGCTACACCTTC

size: once
V: TRBV7-8
J: TRBJ1-4
D: .
CDR3: CASSQDSNEKLFF
DNA: TGTGCCAGCAGCCAGGACAGCAATGAAAAACTGTTTTTT

size: .
V: TRBV30
J: TRBJ1-6
D: .
CDR3: CAWSVGREPYNSPLHF
DNA: TGTGCCTGGAGTGTAGGGAGGGAGCCCTATAATTCACCCCTCCACTTT

size: .
V: TRBV6-5
J: TRBJ2-7
D: .
CDR3: CASSYSGRYEQYF
DNA: TGTGCCAGCAGTTACTCGGGCCGCTACGAGCAGTACTTC

size: .
V: TRBV6-1
J: TRBJ1-1
D: .
CDR3: CASSVYRPGNTEAFF
DNA: TGTGCCAGCAGTGTATACAGGCCCGGGAACACTGAAGCTTTCTTT

size: .
V: TRBV28
J: TRBJ2-7
D: TRBD2
CDR3: CASSSGLDYEQYF
DNA: TGTGCCAGCAGTTCGGGACTAGACTACGAGCAGTACTTC

size: .
V: TRBV5-5
J: TRBJ1-1
D: .
CDR3: CASSWTAPNTEAFF
DNA: TGTGCCAGCAGCTGGACAGCCCCGAACACTGAAGCTTTCTTT

size: once
V: TRBV5-1
J: TRBJ2-4
D: .
CDR3: CASSLALGNIQYF
DNA: TGCGCCAGCAGCTTGGCCCTCGGGAACATTCAGTACTTC

size: .
V: TRBV7-9
J: TRBJ1-1
D: .
CDR3: CASSLGRTEAFF
DNA: TGTGCCAGCAGCTTAGGGAGGACTGAAGCTTTCTTT

size: .
V: TRBV6-5
J: TRBJ1-1
D: .
CDR3: CASKRGIDGTEAFF
DNA: TGTGCCAGCAAACGGGGGATCGACGGCACTGAAGCTTTCTTT

size: .
V: TRBV19
J: TRBJ1-4
D: TRBD1
CDR3: CASSMGDRGTNEKLFF
DNA: TGTGCCAGTAGTATGGGGGACAGGGGAACTAATGAAAAACTGTTTTTT

size: .
V: TRBV30
J: TRBJ2-1
D: TRBD2
CDR3: CAWKLAGGHNEQFF
DNA: TGTGCCTGGAAACTAGCGGGAGGTCACAATGAGCAGTTCTTC

size: .
V: TRBV5-1
J: TRBJ2-1
D: TRBD1
CDR3: CASSFGTVVLYNEQFF
DNA: TGCGCCAGCAGCTTCGGGACAGTCGTCCTTTACAATGAGCAGTTCTTC

size: .
V: TRBV5-1
J: TRBJ2-1
D: TRBD2
CDR3: CASTPIAGSSYNEQFF
DNA: TGCGCCAGCACACCTATAGCGGGGAGCTCCTACAATGAGCAGTTCTTC

size: .
V: TRBV30
J: TRBJ1-5
D: TRBD1
CDR3: CAWGDSYQPQHF
DNA: TGTGCCTGGGGGGACAGCTATCAGCCCCAGCATTTT

size: .
V: TRBV10-3
J: TRBJ1-6
D: TRBD1
CDR3: CAISEGGQGSSYNSPLHF
DNA: TGTGCCATCAGTGAGGGGGGACAGGGAAGCTCCTATAATTCACCCCTCCACTTT

size: few
V: TRBV18
J: TRBJ2-1
D: .
CDR3: CASSPPAVRNEQFF
DNA: TGTGCCAGCTCACCTCCCGCGGTTAGGAATGAGCAGTTCTTC

size: .
V: TRBV29-1
J: TRBJ2-5
D: .
CDR3: CSVTQVAPETQYF
DNA: TGCAGCGTTACTCAGGTGGCCCCGGAGACCCAGTACTTC

size: .
V: TRBV28
J: TRBJ2-6
D: TRBD1
CDR3: CASGQGVGGANVLTF
DNA: TGTGCCAGCGGACAGGGGGTGGGCGGGGCCAACGTCCTGACTTTC

size: once
V: TRBV7-2
J: TRBJ2-2
D: .
CDR3: CASSPLRDSGNTGELFF
DNA: TGTGCCAGCAGCCCACTACGGGACTCTGGGAACACCGGGGAGCTGTTTTTT

size: .
V: TRBV30
J: TRBJ1-3
D: .
CDR3: CAWSTRGNTIYF
DNA: TGTGCCTGGAGCACCAGGGGAAACACCATATATTTT

size: .
V: TRBV15
J: TRBJ1-1
D: TRBD1
CDR3: CATSRSRGPGKTEASF
DNA: TGTGCCACCAGCAGGTCCAGGGGGCCGGGGAAAACTGAAGCTTCCTTT

size: few
V: TRBV28
J: TRBJ1-5
D: .
CDR3: CASIGGYNQPQHF
DNA: TGTGCCAGCATTGGGGGCTACAATCAGCCCCAGCATTTT

size: .
V: TRBV21-1
J: TRBJ2-3
D: .
CDR3: CASSKPMTVTSTDTQYF
DNA: TGTGCCAGCAGCAAACCCATGACTGTAACTAGCACAGATACGCAGTATTTT

size: .
V: TRBV27
J: TRBJ1-2
D: .
CDR3: CASSFDGTGFYGYTF
DNA: TGTGCCAGCAGTTTCGACGGAACAGGGTTCTATGGCTACACCTTC

size: .
V: TRBV7-2
J: TRBJ2-3
D: TRBD2
CDR3: CASSSLAGGTDTQYF
DNA: TGTGCCAGCAGCTCTTTAGCGGGGGGGACAGATACGCAGTATTTT